This is a list of T cell receptor beta chains from one sample in a study of OX40 agonist ivuxolimab in advanced cancers. Produced via immunoSEQ multiplex PCR; TCRdb's table is partial and in-frame only. The sample includes tens of thousands of clones, approximately 90% of them seen just once. The starting material was CD4+ or CD8+ T cells sorted from blood, obtained in a trial of the OX40 agonist ivuxolimab. The receptor set was obtained from an adult with an advanced solid tumor such as melanoma, head and neck, liver or kidney cancer. Each CDR3 is given with its conserved first and last residue. Each record gives: CDR3 protein, CDR3 DNA, clone size, D gene, J gene, V gene, CDR3 length. D genes are given only for firm matches. Some rows mark clone size as missing; the rest say once, few, many or name a class of expanded clone.

CASGRQASPGGELFF TGTGCCAGCGGAAGACAGGCTTCACCGGGCGGGGAGCTGTTTTTT - - TRBJ2-2 TRBV9 15
CASSRQGAVYNEQFF TGCGCCAGCAGCAGACAGGGGGCAGTGTACAATGAGCAGTTCTTC once TRBD1 TRBJ2-1 TRBV5-1 15
CASSSLRGSSTSTSFYEQYF TGCGCCAGCAGCTCTCTTCGGGGCTCGTCAACTAGTACGTCTTTCTACGAGCAGTACTTC - - TRBJ2-7 TRBV5-1 20
CASRRLAGEETQYF TGTGCCAGCAGGAGACTAGCGGGGGAAGAGACCCAGTACTTC - TRBD2 TRBJ2-5 TRBV6-5 14
CASSTRTGLGANVLTF TGTGCCAGCAGCACACGGACAGGGCTAGGGGCCAACGTCCTGACTTTC - TRBD1 TRBJ2-6 TRBV9 16
CASRIRDRSYEQYF TGTGCCAGCAGAATACGGGACCGATCCTACGAGCAGTACTTC - - TRBJ2-7 TRBV6-5 14
CASSHWGGPEAFF TGTGCCAGCAGCCACTGGGGGGGCCCTGAAGCTTTCTTT - - TRBJ1-1 TRBV5-6 13
CASSLRGTRDEQYF TGTGCCAGCAGCTTACGGGGGACTCGGGACGAGCAGTACTTC - - TRBJ2-7 TRBV11-3 14
CASSEWPNTEAFF TGTGCCAGCAGTGAGTGGCCGAACACTGAAGCTTTCTTT - - TRBJ1-1 TRBV6-1 13
CASSALLSGGNTDTQYF TGTGCCAGCAGCGCCCTCCTTAGCGGGGGCAACACAGATACGCAGTATTTT - TRBD2 TRBJ2-3 TRBV5-4 17
CASSFSGQLTYEQYF TGCGCCAGCAGCTTTTCGGGACAGCTTACCTACGAGCAGTACTTC - TRBD1 TRBJ2-7 TRBV5-1 15
CASSLASGAPPLHF TGTGCCAGCAGCTTAGCGTCAGGTGCGCCACCCCTCCACTTT few - TRBJ1-6 TRBV7-9 14
CASSQEVGQGAQPQHF TGTGCCAGCAGCCAAGAGGTGGGACAGGGGGCCCAGCCCCAGCATTTT - TRBD1 TRBJ1-5 TRBV4-2 16
CASSRGTGEQYF TGTGCCAGCAGTAGGGGTACGGGTGAGCAGTACTTC - - TRBJ2-7 TRBV6-5 12
CASSRDTLEGDTQYF TGTGCCAGCAGTAGGGACACCTTAGAGGGCGATACGCAGTATTTT - - TRBJ2-3 TRBV2 15
CSAKEGAGAFF TGCAGTGCTAAGGAGGGGGCAGGGGCTTTCTTT - TRBD1 TRBJ1-1 TRBV20-1 11